The source of this T cell receptor (beta chain) is a study of Graves' ophthalmopathy and Graves' hyperthyroidism. Using RNA transcripts, the TCR beta CDR3 regions were amplified. HTBI primers primed a first-round RT-PCR, and a second-round multiplex PCR followed. TCRdb independently ran MiXCR on the multiplex PCR reads; one entry per CDR3 protein. The repertoire holds 40,000 to 45,000 distinct CDR3 sequences, with approximately 52% as singletons. Germline V gives CDR1 SGHNT, CDR2 YYREEE (reference sequence). The CDR3 has 14 amino acids. V trimming: 4 bases; J trimming: 5 bases; junction bases outside the gene matches: 4. This clonotype has just a few counts.

Sequencing input: peripheral blood. The TCR was taken from an adult man with Graves' ophthalmopathy. The gene calls are TRBV5-4 and TRBJ2-7, with TRBD1 matching over 12 bases. CDR3 sequence (DNA): TGTGCCAGCAGCCCCGGGACAGGGGGCGACGAGCAGTACTTC. Its protein product is CASSPGTGGDEQYF.